Sequencing of this T cell receptor (beta chain) was carried out in a study of CD8+ T cells in alopecia areata. Study-level background: The approximately 7-10-week-old female C3H/HeJ mice were given skin taken from approximately 6-12-month-old C3H/HeJ graft donors that had spontaneous alopecia. Study-level results: Possibly because of HLA-related factors, TCR sharing was less clear across patients than in mice. In lesional scalp, particularly from alopecia totalis/universalis, clonality was higher than in normal scalp. Normal-skin resident alphabeta T cells also appear among scalp sample sequences.

This clone was detected a few times. Its antigen remains unidentified. Gene names are mouse gene names. Coverage ceases 4 residues before the CDR3 finishes, and the germline J gene fills in the end. This CDR3 comprises 16 residues. The germline gives CDR1 NSHNY, CDR2 SYGAGN. V shed 0 bases and J 0 bases; nucleotides not matched to a gene: 2. Scientists pooled cutaneous lymph node cells and sorted them on CD4, CD8alpha, NKG2D, NKG2ACE and other markers. RNA was extracted and reverse transcribed into cDNA as the sequencing template. Sequencing used immunoSEQ multiplex PCR; TCRdb keeps in-frame clones, though not all of them. This sample carries around 300,000 clones and no singletons, and 1.2% goes to the top ten.

This chain joins TRBV13-1 and TRBJ2-5; 9 positions match TRBD1. The TCR sequence derives from a C3H/HeJ mouse with alopecia areata. MHC haplotype: H2-k. The sample consisted of CD4+ T cells sorted from a lymph node. The part of the CDR3 DNA that was read is TGTGCCAGCAGTGATGCTGGGACAGGGAACCAAGAC. Protein sequence: CASSDAGTGNQD. The whole CDR3 protein reads CASSDAGTGNQDTQYF.